Listed below are T cell receptor beta chains from one sample, sequenced in a study of T cells after yellow fever vaccination. Each CDR3 protein gets one entry after TCRdb re-called the 5' RACE reads with MiXCR. Of approximately 6,300 distinct CDR3 sequences listed, roughly 6.5% are singletons. The specimen was PBMCs, either bulk or a sorted T-cell subset (CD4+, CD8+, memory, or dextramer-sorted; not recorded which), collected less than 16 days after the first yellow fever vaccination. These receptors originate from a man younger than 35 who received the YFV17D yellow fever vaccine. CDR3s include the opening cysteine and the closing phenylalanine or tryptophan. D genes are given only for firm matches. The size entry is marked missing in some rows and otherwise reads once, few, many or a size class.

D gene: TRBD2
clone size: many
J gene: TRBJ2-5
V gene: TRBV6-5
CDR3 DNA: TGTGCCAGCAGTTACGGAGCGGGGGATCACCAAGAGACCCAGTACTTC
CDR3 protein: CASSYGAGDHQETQYF

D gene: NA
clone size: many
J gene: TRBJ1-2
V gene: TRBV20-1
CDR3 DNA: TGCAGTGCCACGGGTACCTGGGTGATCGGCAAAGGTCATGGCTACACCTTC
CDR3 protein: CSATGTWVIGKGHGYTF

D gene: NA
clone size: many
J gene: TRBJ2-3
V gene: TRBV24-1
CDR3 DNA: TGTGCCACCGGGTTAGGGAATGCGCAGTATTTT
CDR3 protein: CATGLGNAQYF

D gene: NA
clone size: many
J gene: TRBJ2-5
V gene: TRBV12-3/TRBV12-4
CDR3 DNA: TGTGCCAGCACCGAGGGAGGAGAGACCCAGTACTTC
CDR3 protein: CASTEGGETQYF

D gene: NA
clone size: many
J gene: TRBJ2-1
V gene: TRBV18
CDR3 DNA: TGTGCCAGCTCACCGGGGCCCTCGGCGGCGAGCTCCTACAATGAGCAGTTCTTC
CDR3 protein: CASSPGPSAASSYNEQFF

D gene: TRBD1
clone size: few
J gene: TRBJ2-5
V gene: TRBV24-1
CDR3 DNA: TGTGCCACCAGTGGGCCGGGACAGGAGAATATGGAGACCCAGTACTTC
CDR3 protein: CATSGPGQENMETQYF

D gene: NA
clone size: many
J gene: TRBJ2-5
V gene: TRBV6-5
CDR3 DNA: TGTGCCAGCAGTTACTCGGGTGGCGAGACCCAGTACTTC
CDR3 protein: CASSYSGGETQYF

D gene: NA
clone size: many
J gene: TRBJ1-2
V gene: TRBV25-1
CDR3 DNA: TGTGCCAGCAGTGAATACGCTGAAATTGGGTATGGCTACACCTTC
CDR3 protein: CASSEYAEIGYGYTF

D gene: NA
clone size: many
J gene: TRBJ1-1
V gene: TRBV10-3
CDR3 DNA: TGTGCCATCAGTGGGCTCGGGCAGGGAGATGAAGCTTTCTTT
CDR3 protein: CAISGLGQGDEAFF

D gene: TRBD1
clone size: NA
J gene: TRBJ2-1
V gene: TRBV6-4
CDR3 DNA: TGTACCCTCTGTTTTCCGAGGACAGGGCCACCGTTAAAAGACAATGAGCAGTTCTTC
CDR3 protein: CTLCFPRTGPPLKDNEQFF

D gene: TRBD1
clone size: many
J gene: TRBJ2-2
V gene: TRBV5-1
CDR3 DNA: TGCGCCAGCAGACAGGGGGCGGCCACCGGGGAGCTGTTTTTT
CDR3 protein: CASRQGAATGELFF

D gene: NA
clone size: few
J gene: TRBJ2-1
V gene: TRBV9
CDR3 DNA: TGTGCCAGCAGCGTAGGGGTAGGGAGGGGGCAGGGCAAATACAATGAGCAGTTCTTC
CDR3 protein: CASSVGVGRGQGKYNEQFF

D gene: TRBD1
clone size: many
J gene: TRBJ2-2
V gene: TRBV10-3
CDR3 DNA: TGTGCCATCAGTGAATTTAGGACAGGGGGCTTCCGGGAGCTGTTTTTT
CDR3 protein: CAISEFRTGGFRELFF

D gene: NA
clone size: many
J gene: TRBJ1-5
V gene: TRBV4-1
CDR3 DNA: TGCGCCAGCAGCCAAGATCCAGCCTATAGCAATCAGCCCCAGCATTTT
CDR3 protein: CASSQDPAYSNQPQHF

D gene: NA
clone size: NA
J gene: TRBJ2-1
V gene: TRBV5-3
CDR3 DNA: TGTGCCATCGGCCCCGGGCTACGGCACAATGAGCAGTTCTTC
CDR3 protein: CAIGPGLRHNEQFF

D gene: NA
clone size: many
J gene: TRBJ1-2
V gene: TRBV3-1
CDR3 DNA: TGTGCCAGCAGCCTCGAACAGGGATCGTGGGGCTACACCTTC
CDR3 protein: CASSLEQGSWGYTF

D gene: NA
clone size: many
J gene: TRBJ2-3
V gene: TRBV30
CDR3 DNA: TGTGCCTGGAGTGGCGGGAATACGCAGTATTTT
CDR3 protein: CAWSGGNTQYF

D gene: TRBD1
clone size: many
J gene: TRBJ1-2
V gene: TRBV29-1
CDR3 DNA: TGCAGCGTTGACAGGACAGGGGGAGGCTACACCTTC
CDR3 protein: CSVDRTGGGYTF

D gene: NA
clone size: medium-sized
J gene: TRBJ2-3
V gene: TRBV7-6
CDR3 DNA: TGTGCCAGCAGCTTACAGGTCGCCGGCACAGATACGCAGTATTTT
CDR3 protein: CASSLQVAGTDTQYF

D gene: TRBD2
clone size: many
J gene: TRBJ2-1
V gene: TRBV6-1
CDR3 DNA: TGTGCCAGCAGTGAAGCCGCGTACTCGGGACTAGCGGGGGGGCGAAATGAGCAGTTCTTC
CDR3 protein: CASSEAAYSGLAGGRNEQFF

D gene: NA
clone size: many
J gene: TRBJ1-5
V gene: TRBV5-5
CDR3 DNA: TGTGCCAGCAGCTTGGCCGGTTTCCCGAGGGCCAATCAGCCCCAGCATTTT
CDR3 protein: CASSLAGFPRANQPQHF

D gene: NA
clone size: many
J gene: TRBJ1-6
V gene: TRBV15
CDR3 DNA: TGTGCCACCAGCAGAGGACAGGCGGGCGGTAATTCACCCCTCCACTTT
CDR3 protein: CATSRGQAGGNSPLHF

D gene: NA
clone size: many
J gene: TRBJ1-6
V gene: TRBV11-2
CDR3 DNA: TGTGCCAGCAGCTTCTGGGGCGTGAGCTCCTATAATTCACCCCTCCACTTT
CDR3 protein: CASSFWGVSSYNSPLHF